The clone carrying this T cell receptor beta chain has just one count. As yet, its antigen is unknown. The data originate from a study of a mutant IDH1 vaccine in newly diagnosed glioma. Background on the study: Commencement of vaccination occurred 4-6 weeks following radiotherapy alone, or concurrently with temozolomide cycles. Therapy received beforehand was radiotherapy, temozolomide, or both, with most patients given both. Participants attended visit V12, the safety follow-up, at week 35, and then attended visit V13 at week 47.

Profiled with immunoSEQ multiplex PCR; TCRdb holds only in-frame clones, not every one. The table includes about 55,000 clones, over 60% detected once. Time point specified: week 47, end of study. The study gave 300 ug of mutant IDH1 20-mer peptide per vaccine dose, with topical imiquimod. Study-level results: Of all patients, roughly 93% showed vaccine-induced immune responses.

Germline CDR1 MNHEY, CDR2 SVGAGI. There are 14 residues in the CDR3. The V gene lost 2 bases and the J gene lost 7 bases, with 14 bases spanning the gap. The sequenced sample was PBMCs, obtained from a glioma patient whose treatment included an IDH1 peptide vaccine. The chain recombines TRBV6-5 with TRBJ1-1; the D gene is possibly TRBD1 (5 bases). The TCR originated in a woman in her thirties or forties with glioma. Some clones in this sample may be carry-over from other donors' samples. This CDR3 is CASSYGGTRNEAFF. In DNA, the CDR3 is TGTGCCAGCAGTTACGGGGGTACTAGGAATGAAGCTTTCTTT.